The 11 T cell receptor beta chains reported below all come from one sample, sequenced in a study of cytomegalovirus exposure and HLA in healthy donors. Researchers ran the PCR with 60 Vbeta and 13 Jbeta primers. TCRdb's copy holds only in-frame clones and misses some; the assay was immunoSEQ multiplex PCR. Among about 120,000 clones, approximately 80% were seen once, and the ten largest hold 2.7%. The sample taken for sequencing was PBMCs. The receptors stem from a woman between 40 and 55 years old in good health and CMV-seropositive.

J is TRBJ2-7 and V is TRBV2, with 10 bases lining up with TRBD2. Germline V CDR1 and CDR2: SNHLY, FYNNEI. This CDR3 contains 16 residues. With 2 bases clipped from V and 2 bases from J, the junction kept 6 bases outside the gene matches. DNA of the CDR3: TGTGCCAGCAGTGAAAGGCTAGCGGGAGACACCTACGAGCAGTACTTC. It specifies CASSERLAGDTYEQYF.

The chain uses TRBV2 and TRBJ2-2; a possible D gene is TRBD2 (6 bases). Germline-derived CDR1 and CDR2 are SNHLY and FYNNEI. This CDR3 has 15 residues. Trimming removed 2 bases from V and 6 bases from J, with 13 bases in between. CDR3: CASSELGLEAGELFF. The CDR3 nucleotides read TGTGCCAGCAGTGAATTGGGACTGGAGGCCGGGGAGCTGTTTTTT.

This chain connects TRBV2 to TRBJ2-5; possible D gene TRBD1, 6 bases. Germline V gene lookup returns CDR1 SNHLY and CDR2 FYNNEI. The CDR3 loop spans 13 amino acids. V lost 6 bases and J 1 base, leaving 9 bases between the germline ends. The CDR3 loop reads CASSGQRQETQYF. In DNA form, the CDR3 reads TGTGCCAGCAGCGGACAGCGCCAAGAGACCCAGTACTTC. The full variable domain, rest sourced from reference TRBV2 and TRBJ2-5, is EPEVTQTPSHQVTQMGQEVILRCVPISNHLYFYWYRQILGQKVEFLVSFYNNEISEKSEIFDDQFSVERPDGSNFTLKIRSTKLEDSAMYFCASSGQRQETQYFGPGTRLLVL.

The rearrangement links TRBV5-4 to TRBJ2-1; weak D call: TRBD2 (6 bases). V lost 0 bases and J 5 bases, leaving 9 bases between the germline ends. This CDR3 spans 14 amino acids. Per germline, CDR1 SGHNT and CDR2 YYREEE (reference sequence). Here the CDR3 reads CASSLGGINNEQFF. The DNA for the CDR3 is TGTGCCAGCAGCTTGGGCGGGATTAACAATGAGCAGTTCTTC.

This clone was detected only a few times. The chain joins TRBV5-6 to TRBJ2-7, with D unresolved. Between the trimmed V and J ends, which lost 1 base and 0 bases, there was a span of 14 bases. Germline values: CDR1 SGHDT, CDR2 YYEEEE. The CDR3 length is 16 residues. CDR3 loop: CASSLLSSRSSYEQYF. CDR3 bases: TGTGCCAGCAGCTTGTTAAGTTCTAGGAGCTCCTACGAGCAGTACTTC.

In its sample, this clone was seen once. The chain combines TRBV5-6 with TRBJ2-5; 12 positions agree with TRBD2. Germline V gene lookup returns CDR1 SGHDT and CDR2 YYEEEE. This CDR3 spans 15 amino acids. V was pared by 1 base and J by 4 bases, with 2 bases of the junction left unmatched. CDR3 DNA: TGTGCCAGCAGCTTGACTAGCGGGGGGTCAGAGACCCAGTACTTC. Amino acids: CASSLTSGGSETQYF.

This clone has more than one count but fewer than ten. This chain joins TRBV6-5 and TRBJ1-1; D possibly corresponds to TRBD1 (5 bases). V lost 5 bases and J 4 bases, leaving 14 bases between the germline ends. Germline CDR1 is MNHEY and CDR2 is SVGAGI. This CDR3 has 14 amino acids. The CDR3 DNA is TGTGCCAGCAGTGCCGCAGGGCGCGGCACTGAAGCTTTCTTT. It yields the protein CASSAAGRGTEAFF.

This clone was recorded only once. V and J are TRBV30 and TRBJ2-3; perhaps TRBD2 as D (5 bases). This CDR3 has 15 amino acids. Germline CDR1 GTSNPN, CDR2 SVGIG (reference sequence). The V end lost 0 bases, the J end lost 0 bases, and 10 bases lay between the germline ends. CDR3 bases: TGTGCCTGGAGTGTACTAGGATTAAGCACAGATACGCAGTATTTT. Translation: CAWSVLGLSTDTQYF.

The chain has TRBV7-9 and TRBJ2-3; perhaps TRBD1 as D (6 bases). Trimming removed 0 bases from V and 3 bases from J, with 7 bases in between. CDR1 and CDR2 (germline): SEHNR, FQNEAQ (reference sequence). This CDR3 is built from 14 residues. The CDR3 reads CASSLAGTTDTQYF. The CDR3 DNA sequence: TGTGCCAGCAGCTTAGCGGGGACAACAGATACGCAGTATTTT. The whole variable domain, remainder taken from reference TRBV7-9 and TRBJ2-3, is DTGVSQNPRHKITKRGQNVTFRCDPISEHNRLYWYRQTLGQGPEFLTYFQNEAQLEKSRLLSDRFSAERPKGSFSTLEIQRTEQGDSAMYLCASSLAGTTDTQYFGPGTRLTVL.

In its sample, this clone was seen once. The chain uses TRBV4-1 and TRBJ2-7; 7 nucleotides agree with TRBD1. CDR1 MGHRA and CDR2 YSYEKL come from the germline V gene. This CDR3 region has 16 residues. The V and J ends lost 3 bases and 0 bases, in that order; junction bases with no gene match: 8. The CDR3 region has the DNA TGCGCCAGCAGCCACACCGGACAGGCGAGCTCCTACGAGCAGTACTTC. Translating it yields CASSHTGQASSYEQYF.

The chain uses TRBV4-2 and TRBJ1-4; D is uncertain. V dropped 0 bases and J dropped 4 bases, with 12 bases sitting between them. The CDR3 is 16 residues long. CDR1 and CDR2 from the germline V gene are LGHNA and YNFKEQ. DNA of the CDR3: TGTGCCAGCAGCCAAGAAGGAACAGATTTTAATGAAAAACTGTTTTTT. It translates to CASSQEGTDFNEKLFF.